This T cell receptor (beta chain) is drawn from a study of blood T cell repertoires in COVID-19. Study in general: Sources were T cells, B-cell-depleted T cells, or PBMCs; the material itself was cDNA or gDNA.

Data came from immunoSEQ multiplex PCR; TCRdb stores just in-frame clones and leaves some out. The data contain 270,000 or so clones, about 87% of them singletons. The CDR3 has 17 residues. Trimming removed 3 bases at V and 0 bases at J, with 14 bases between. Per the germline V gene, CDR1 is LGHNA and CDR2 is YNFKEQ. The origin of this receptor is a human donor in a cohort sampled during active COVID-19. The material sequenced was peripheral blood. The V call is TRBV4-2, the J call TRBJ2-2; D is possibly TRBD2 (5 bases). The CDR3 DNA is TGTGCCAGCAGCCATGAGGCGCTAGCCACGAACACCGGGGAGCTGTTTTTT. It codes for CASSHEALATNTGELFF.